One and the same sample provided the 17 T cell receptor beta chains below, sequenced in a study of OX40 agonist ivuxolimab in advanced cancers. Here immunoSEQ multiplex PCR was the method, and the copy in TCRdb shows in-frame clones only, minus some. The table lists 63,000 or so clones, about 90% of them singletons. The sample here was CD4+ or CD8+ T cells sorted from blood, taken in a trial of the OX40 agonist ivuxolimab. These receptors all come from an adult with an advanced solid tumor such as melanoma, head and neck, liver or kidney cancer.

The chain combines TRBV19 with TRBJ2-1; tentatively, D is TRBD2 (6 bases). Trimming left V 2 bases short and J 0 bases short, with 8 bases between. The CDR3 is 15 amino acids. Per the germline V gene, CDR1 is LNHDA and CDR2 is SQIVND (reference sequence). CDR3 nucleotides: TGTGCCAGTAGTATATTCGGGAGCTCCTACAATGAGCAGTTCTTC. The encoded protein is CASSIFGSSYNEQFF.

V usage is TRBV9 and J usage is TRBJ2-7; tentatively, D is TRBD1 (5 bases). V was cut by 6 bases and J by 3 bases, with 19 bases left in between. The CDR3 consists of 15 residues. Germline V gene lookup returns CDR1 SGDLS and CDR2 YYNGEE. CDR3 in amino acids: CASTEGDTAVYEQYF. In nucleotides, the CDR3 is TGTGCCAGCACCGAAGGGGATACCGCTGTCTACGAGCAGTACTTC.

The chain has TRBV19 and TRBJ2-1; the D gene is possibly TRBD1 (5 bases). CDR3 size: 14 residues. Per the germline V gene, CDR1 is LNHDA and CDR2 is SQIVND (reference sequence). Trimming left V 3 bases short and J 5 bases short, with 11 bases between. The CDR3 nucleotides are TGTGCCAGTAGTATTCAGGGTCCCGACAATGAGCAGTTCTTC. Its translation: CASSIQGPDNEQFF.

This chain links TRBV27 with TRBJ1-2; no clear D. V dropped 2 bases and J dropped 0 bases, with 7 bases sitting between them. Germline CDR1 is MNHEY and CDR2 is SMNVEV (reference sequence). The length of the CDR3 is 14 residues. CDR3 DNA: TGTGCCAGCAGTTTAGGCGGGACTAACTATGGCTACACCTTC. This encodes CASSLGGTNYGYTF.

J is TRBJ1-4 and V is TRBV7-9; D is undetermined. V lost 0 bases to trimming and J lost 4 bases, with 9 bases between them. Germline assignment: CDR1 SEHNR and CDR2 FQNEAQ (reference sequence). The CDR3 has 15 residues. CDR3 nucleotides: TGTGCCAGCAGCTTAGCGTCAGGAGATAATGAAAAACTGTTTTTT. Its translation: CASSLASGDNEKLFF.

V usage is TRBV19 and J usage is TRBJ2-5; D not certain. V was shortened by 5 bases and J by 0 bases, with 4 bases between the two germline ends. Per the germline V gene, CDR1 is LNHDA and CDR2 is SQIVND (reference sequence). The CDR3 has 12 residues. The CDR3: CASSADQETQYF. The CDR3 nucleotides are TGTGCCAGTAGTGCCGACCAAGAGACCCAGTACTTC.

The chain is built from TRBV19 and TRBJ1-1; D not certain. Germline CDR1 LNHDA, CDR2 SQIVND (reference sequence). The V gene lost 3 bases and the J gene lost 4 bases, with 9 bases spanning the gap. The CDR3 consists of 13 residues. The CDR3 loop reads CASSISLGTEAFF. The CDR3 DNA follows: TGTGCCAGTAGTATTTCCCTAGGCACTGAAGCTTTCTTT.

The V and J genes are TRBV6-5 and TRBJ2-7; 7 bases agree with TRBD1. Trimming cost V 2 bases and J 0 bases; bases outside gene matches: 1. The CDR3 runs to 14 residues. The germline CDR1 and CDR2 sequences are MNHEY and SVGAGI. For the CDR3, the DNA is TGTGCCAGCAGTTACGGACAGGTCTCCTACGAGCAGTACTTC. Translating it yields CASSYGQVSYEQYF.

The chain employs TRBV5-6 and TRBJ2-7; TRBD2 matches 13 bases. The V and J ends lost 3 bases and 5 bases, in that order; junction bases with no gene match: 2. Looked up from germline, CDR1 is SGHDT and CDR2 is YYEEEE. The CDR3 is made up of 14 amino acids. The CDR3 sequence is CASSSGLAGDEQYF. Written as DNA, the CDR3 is TGTGCCAGCAGCTCCGGACTAGCGGGAGACGAGCAGTACTTC.

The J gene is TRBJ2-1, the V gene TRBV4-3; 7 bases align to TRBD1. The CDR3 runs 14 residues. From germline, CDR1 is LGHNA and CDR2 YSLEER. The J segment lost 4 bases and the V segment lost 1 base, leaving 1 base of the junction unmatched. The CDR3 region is CASSQATGYNEQFF. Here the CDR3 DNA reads TGCGCCAGCAGCCAAGCGACAGGGTACAATGAGCAGTTCTTC.

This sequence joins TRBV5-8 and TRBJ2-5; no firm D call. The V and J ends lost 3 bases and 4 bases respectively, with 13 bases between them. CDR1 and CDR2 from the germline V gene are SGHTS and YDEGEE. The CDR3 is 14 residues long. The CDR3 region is CASSSPTRTETQYF. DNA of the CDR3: TGTGCCAGCAGCTCCCCCACAAGGACAGAGACCCAGTACTTC.

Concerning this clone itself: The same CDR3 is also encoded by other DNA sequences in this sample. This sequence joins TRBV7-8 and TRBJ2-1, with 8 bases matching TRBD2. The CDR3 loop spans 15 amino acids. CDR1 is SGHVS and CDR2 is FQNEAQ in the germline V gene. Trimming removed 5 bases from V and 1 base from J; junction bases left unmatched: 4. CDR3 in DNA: TGTGCCAGCAGCCAGACTAGCGTGTCCTACAATGAGCAGTTCTTC. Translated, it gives CASSQTSVSYNEQFF.

As DNA, the CDR3 is TGTGCCAGCAGCGTTAGAAAGGATACAGACGAATTGGATGAGCAGTTCTTC. It yields the protein CASSVRKDTDELDEQFF. The chain uses TRBV9 and TRBJ2-1; no reliable D call. The CDR3 runs 17 residues. Germline CDR1 reads SGDLS; CDR2 reads YYNGEE. The V end was cut by 2 bases, the J end by 8 bases, with 23 bases between.

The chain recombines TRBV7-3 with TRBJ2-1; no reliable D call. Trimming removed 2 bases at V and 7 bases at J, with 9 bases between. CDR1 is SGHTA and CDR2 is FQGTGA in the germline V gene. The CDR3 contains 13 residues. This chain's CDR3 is CASSLDLRNEQFF. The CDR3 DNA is TGTGCCAGCAGCTTAGATCTGAGAAATGAGCAGTTCTTC.

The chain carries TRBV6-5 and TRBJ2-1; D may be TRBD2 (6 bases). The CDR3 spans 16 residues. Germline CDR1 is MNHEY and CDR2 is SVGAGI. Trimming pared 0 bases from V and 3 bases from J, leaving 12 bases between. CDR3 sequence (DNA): TGTGCCAGCAGTTACTCGGGGCGGGAAGTCTACAATGAGCAGTTCTTC. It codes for CASSYSGREVYNEQFF.

This CDR3 is CASSPGEGGKETQYF. In DNA form, the CDR3 reads TGCGCCAGCAGCCCCGGGGAGGGAGGGAAAGAGACCCAGTACTTC. The chain carries TRBV5-1 and TRBJ2-5, with 7 nucleotides matching TRBD2. V trimming: 4 bases; J trimming: 3 bases; junction bases outside the gene matches: 9. Germline assignment: CDR1 SGHRS and CDR2 YFSETQ. This CDR3 comprises 15 residues.

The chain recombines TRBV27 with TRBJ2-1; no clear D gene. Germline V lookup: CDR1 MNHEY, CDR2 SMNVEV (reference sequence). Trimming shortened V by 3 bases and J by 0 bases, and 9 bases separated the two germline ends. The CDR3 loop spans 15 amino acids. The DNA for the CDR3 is TGTGCCAGCAGTTTTTGGGAATCCTCCTACAATGAGCAGTTCTTC. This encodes CASSFWESSYNEQFF.